This T cell receptor beta chain was found in a study of T cell responses to AZD1222 COVID-19 vaccine. Details on this clone: Its antigen is not identified.

The assay was immunoSEQ multiplex PCR, and TCRdb's table has in-frame clones only and misses some. The sample records 130,000 to 150,000 clones, 70% to 90% being singletons. This CDR3 contains 16 residues. Looked up from germline, CDR1 is SGHNT and CDR2 is YYREEE (reference sequence). V was clipped by 6 bases and J by 5 bases; unmatched bases: 8. Broader study findings: The donor cohort was predominantly white British with a female majority, and clonal diversity may have been underestimated.

V usage is TRBV5-4 and J usage is TRBJ2-3; 14 positions match TRBD2. The source material was peripheral blood, sampled 28 days after the second dose of the MenACWY control vaccine. This clonotype originated in an adult who received the MenACWY meningococcal vaccine as a control. The CDR3 spells CASTPRLAGGQDTQYF. For the CDR3, the DNA is TGTGCCAGCACCCCGCGACTAGCGGGGGGGCAAGATACGCAGTATTTT. The full variable domain, rest sourced from reference TRBV5-4 and TRBJ2-3, is ETGVTQSPTHLIKTRGQQVTLRCSSQSGHNTVSWYQQALGQGPQFIFQYYREEENGRGNFPPRFSGLQFPNYSSELNVNALELDDSALYLCASTPRLAGGQDTQYFGPGTRLTVL.